The 4 T cell receptor beta chains listed next were all sequenced from one sample in a study of T cells after posttransplantation cyclophosphamide. Measured with immunoSEQ multiplex PCR; TCRdb has only the in-frame clones, and not every one. The sample holds under 4,000 clones, about 64% seen once. The sequencing input was memory CD8+ T cells sorted from blood. These receptors were collected from a man between 50 and 59 years old.

The chain combines TRBV7-6 with TRBJ2-7; TRBD2 agrees at 10 bases. From germline, CDR1 is SGHVS and CDR2 FNYEAQ. The CDR3 covers 17 residues. The V segment lost 3 bases and the J segment 7 bases; nucleotides outside the gene matches: 15. CDR3 protein: CASSFGASGSPLIEQYF. CDR3 DNA sequence: TGTGCCAGCAGCTTCGGGGCTAGCGGGAGCCCCTTGATTGAGCAGTACTTC. The full variable domain, in which reference TRBV7-6 and TRBJ2-7 provide the parts outside the CDR3, is GAGVSQSPRYKVTKRGQDVALRCDPISGHVSLYWYRQALGQGPEFLTYFNYEAQQDKSGLPNDRFSAERPEGSISTLTIQRTEQRDSAMYRCASSFGASGSPLIEQYFGPGTRLTVT.

V usage is TRBV19 and J usage is TRBJ2-7, with 7 bases matching TRBD1. Unmatched junction bases numbered 5, after V lost 3 bases and J lost 3 bases. The length of the CDR3 is 14 residues. CDR1 is LNHDA and CDR2 is SQIVND in the germline V gene (reference sequence). The CDR3 here is CASSMMQGDYEQYF. The CDR3 DNA sequence: TGTGCCAGTAGTATGATGCAGGGGGACTACGAGCAGTACTTC.

This chain uses TRBV7-9 with TRBJ1-2; 10 nucleotides agree with TRBD1. Germline CDR1 and CDR2: SEHNR and FQNEAQ (reference sequence). CDR3 length equals 16 residues. The J segment lost 8 bases and the V segment lost 3 bases, leaving 12 bases of the junction unmatched. The chain's CDR3 is CASSFGTGVLLGGYTF. The CDR3 nucleotides are TGTGCCAGCAGCTTTGGGACAGGGGTCCTCTTGGGGGGCTACACCTTC.

This clone was picked up a small number of times. The chain uses TRBV11-3 and TRBJ2-1; D remains unclear. The ends were cut back, 0 bases at V and 6 bases at J, with 6 bases in the middle. The CDR3 runs 13 residues. CDR1 SGHNT and CDR2 YENEEA come from the germline V gene. The CDR3, as DNA: TGTGCCAGCAGCTTAGAGTCCATCAATGAGCAGTTCTTC. Protein: CASSLESINEQFF.